This entry concerns a single TCR beta chain. The data are from a study of blood T cell repertoires in COVID-19. Study details: Samples of COVID-19 (acute and convalescent) were obtained from the United States, Italy and Spain.

Profiled with immunoSEQ multiplex PCR; TCRdb holds only in-frame clones, not every one. The sample shows more than 65,000 clones, roughly 89% of them seen only once. The CDR3 extends over 13 amino acids. The ends lost 2 bases at V and 4 bases at J; junction bases unmatched: 1. Per germline, CDR1 GTSNPN and CDR2 SVGIG (reference sequence). The receptor was derived from a woman in her 50s with acute or convalescent COVID-19. The gene calls are TRBV30 and TRBJ2-5, with 10 bases aligning to TRBD1. Sequences were obtained from peripheral blood. CDR3 loop: CAWSWTGGETQYF. In DNA form, the CDR3 reads TGTGCCTGGAGTTGGACAGGGGGAGAGACCCAGTACTTC.